The sequence of this T cell receptor (beta chain) was determined in a study of early T cells in non-severe SARS-CoV-2 infection. Turning to the study itself: Bulk RNA isolated from unsorted whole blood underwent sequencing; chains were not paired.

At least ten counts were recorded for this clonotype. CDR3 length equals 16 residues. The V gene end was trimmed by 1 base and the J gene end by 6 bases; junction bases not matched to a gene: 10. Germline V CDR1 and CDR2: LGHNA, YNFKEQ. TCRdb reprocessed the 5' RACE reads with MiXCR, giving one entry per CDR3 protein. The sample records 70,000 to 85,000 distinct CDR3 sequences, roughly 12% being singletons. This TCR was recovered from an adult who was a healthcare worker with PCR-confirmed SARS-CoV-2 infection or an uninfected control (not recorded which). The donor label of this sample is uncertain. This rearrangement joins TRBV4-2 to TRBJ2-3; 7 positions agree with TRBD2. Specimen: whole blood, collected at baseline. The CDR3 loop reads CASSQGVGGSADTQYF. The CDR3 bases are TGTGCCAGCAGCCAAGGGGTGGGCGGGAGTGCGGATACGCAGTATTTT.